Below are 12 T cell receptor beta chains sequenced from a single sample in a study of blood T cell repertoires in COVID-19. Sequenced by immunoSEQ multiplex PCR; TCRdb stores in-frame clones only, minus some. The repertoire holds some 72,000 clones, over 85% seen once, with over 4% in the top ten. The material sequenced was peripheral blood. These receptors all come from a man aged 45 to 65 with active COVID-19.

V gene TRBV4-2 combines with J gene TRBJ1-2; D remains unclear. This CDR3 is built from 15 residues. Germline V gene sequence: CDR1 LGHNA, CDR2 YNFKEQ. Between the trimmed V and J ends, which lost 1 base and 4 bases, there was a span of 13 bases. The CDR3 protein is CASSQGAGLPYGYTF. Written as DNA, the CDR3 is TGTGCCAGCAGCCAAGGGGCTGGACTGCCCTATGGCTACACCTTC.

The chain couples TRBV21-1 to TRBJ2-2; the table's TRBD1 call for D was not verified on the DNA. TRBV21-1 is given as a pseudogene. The CDR3 totals 16 residues. The CDR3 protein is CASGPWTGVNTGELFF. For the CDR3, the DNA is TGTGCCAGCGGGCCATGGACAGGGGTAAACACCGGGGAGCTGTTTTTT.

The chain carries TRBV19 and TRBJ2-5; the match to TRBD2 covers 10 bases. V was pared by 6 bases and J by 3 bases, with 7 bases of the junction left unmatched. Germline CDR1 LNHDA, CDR2 SQIVND (reference sequence). This CDR3 is built from 15 residues. CDR3 residues: CASRSQRGGEETQYF. CDR3 in DNA: TGTGCCAGTAGGTCCCAGCGGGGGGGCGAAGAGACCCAGTACTTC.

The gene calls are TRBV6-5 and TRBJ2-5; 12 bases are shared with TRBD2. Trimming at V came to 6 bases and at J to 1 base, leaving 3 bases not matched to a gene. This CDR3 has 15 amino acids. CDR1 is MNHEY and CDR2 is SVGAGI in the germline V gene. CDR3 in amino acids: CASRPSGGVQETQYF. In DNA form, the CDR3 reads TGTGCCAGCAGACCTAGCGGGGGGGTCCAAGAGACCCAGTACTTC.

The rearrangement uses TRBV30 and TRBJ2-7; no firm D call. The V gene's germline CDR1 is GTSNPN and CDR2 SVGIG (reference sequence). CDR3 length: 13 residues. Trimming removed 2 bases at V and 2 bases at J, with 10 bases between. The chain's CDR3 is CAWSFDTTYEQYF. CDR3 nucleotides: TGTGCCTGGAGTTTCGACACCACCTACGAGCAGTACTTC.

The V call is TRBV14, the J call TRBJ2-7; 9 bases match TRBD2. J gave up 2 bases and V 2 bases, and 1 base lay outside the gene matches. Looked up from germline, CDR1 is SGHDN and CDR2 is FVKESK. This CDR3 region has 14 residues. This CDR3 reads CASSQLAGTYEQYF. For the CDR3, the DNA is TGTGCCAGCAGCCAACTAGCGGGGACCTACGAGCAGTACTTC.

The chain employs TRBV15 and TRBJ1-4; D ambiguous. CDR3 length: 13 amino acids. Trimming took off 1 base at V and 4 bases at J, with 4 bases between the two ends. Germline loops: CDR1 LNHNV, CDR2 YYDKDF (reference sequence). In nucleotides, the CDR3 is TGTGCCACCAGCAGAGCTAATAATGAAAAACTGTTTTTT. This gives the protein CATSRANNEKLFF.

This clone was observed a single time. The chain is built from TRBV11-1 and TRBJ2-7, with TRBD2 matching 12 bases. With 1 base clipped from V and 4 bases from J, the junction kept 2 bases outside the gene matches. Germline V lookup: CDR1 SGHAT, CDR2 FQDESV (reference sequence). The CDR3 contains 15 residues. CDR3 loop: CASSLGTSGIYEQYF. CDR3 nucleotide sequence: TGTGCCAGCAGCTTAGGGACTAGCGGGATATACGAGCAGTACTTC.

The gene calls are TRBV4-2 and TRBJ2-1; 10 positions match TRBD2. CDR1 is LGHNA, CDR2 YNFKEQ, per germline. The length of the CDR3 is 15 residues. V was clipped by 1 base and J by 6 bases; unmatched bases: 3. The CDR3 DNA follows: TGTGCCAGCAGCCAAGTTCTAGCGGGGGTCAATGAGCAGTTCTTC. Its translation: CASSQVLAGVNEQFF.

J is TRBJ1-2 and V is TRBV7-2; D call uncertain. The CDR3 is 14 amino acids. Germline CDR1 and CDR2: SGHTA and FQGNSA. V lost 0 bases, J lost 8 bases, and 13 bases lay in between. CDR3 sequence reads: CASSLAGVPRGYTF. The CDR3 DNA reads TGTGCCAGCAGCTTAGCCGGGGTCCCCCGGGGCTACACCTTC.

This clone was recorded once. V and J are TRBV20-1 and TRBJ2-2; D is possibly TRBD1 (5 bases). This CDR3 is 14 amino acids long. The V end was cut by 3 bases, the J end by 1 base, with 9 bases between. Germline lookup yields CDR1 DFQATT and CDR2 SNEGSKA (reference sequence). In nucleotides, the CDR3 is TGCAGTGCTAGTAGGGGTCTGAACACCGGGGAGCTGTTTTTT. This translates into CSASRGLNTGELFF.

The gene calls are TRBV6-5 and TRBJ2-1; TRBD2 matches at 14 bases. Trimming removed 8 bases from V and 8 bases from J; junction bases left unmatched: 8. This CDR3 region has 15 residues. Germline V gene sequence: CDR1 MNHEY, CDR2 SVGAGI. The CDR3 spells CASRPGLAGVYEQFF. The CDR3 DNA sequence: TGTGCCAGCCGCCCGGGACTAGCGGGAGTATATGAGCAGTTCTTC.